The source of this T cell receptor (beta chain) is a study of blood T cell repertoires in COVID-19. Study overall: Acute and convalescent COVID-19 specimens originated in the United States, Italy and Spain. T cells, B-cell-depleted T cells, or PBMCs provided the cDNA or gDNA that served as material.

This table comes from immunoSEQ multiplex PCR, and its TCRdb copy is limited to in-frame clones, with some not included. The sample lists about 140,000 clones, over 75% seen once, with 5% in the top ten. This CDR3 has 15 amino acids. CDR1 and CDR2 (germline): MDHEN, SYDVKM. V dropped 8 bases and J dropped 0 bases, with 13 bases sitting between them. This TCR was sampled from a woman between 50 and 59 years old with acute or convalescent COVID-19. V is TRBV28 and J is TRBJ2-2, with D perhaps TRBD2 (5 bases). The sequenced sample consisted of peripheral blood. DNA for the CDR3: TGTGCCAGCCTGAGGGATTGGGCGAACACCGGGGAGCTGTTTTTT. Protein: CASLRDWANTGELFF.